This T cell receptor (beta chain) was retrieved from a study of blood T cell repertoires in COVID-19. For the study at large: COVID-19 samples collected from the United States, Italy and Spain covered acute and convalescent phases.

Original methodology: Estimates of nucleated cell counts were drawn from the amplification of reference gene primers. Some clones are missing from TCRdb's copy, which holds only in-frame ones; the method was immunoSEQ multiplex PCR. That table is the source of V, J and clone size, and D and trimming were worked out from the DNA. The repertoire holds under 200,000 clones, roughly 80% seen once, with approximately 1.4% in the top ten. Germline V gene sequence: CDR1 SGHVS, CDR2 FQNEAQ. CDR3 length equals 16 residues. Between the trimmed V and J ends, which lost 1 base and 0 bases, there was a span of 10 bases.

The source is a human donor in a cohort sampled during active COVID-19. The sequenced sample consisted of peripheral blood. The rearrangement joins TRBV7-8 to TRBJ1-3; D is perhaps TRBD1 (6 bases). CDR3 bases: TGTGCCAGCAGCTTAGAGGGGGGGGCCTCTGGAAACACCATATATTTT. This sequence encodes CASSLEGGASGNTIYF.